Presented here are 21 T cell receptor beta chains from one specimen sequenced in a study of shared clonotypes between healthy human individuals. Here immunoSEQ multiplex PCR was the method, and the copy in TCRdb shows in-frame clones only, minus some. This sample has roughly 1,500,000 clones, with 98% found just once. Specimen: naive CD4+ T cells sorted from blood. Subset meaning: CD45RA+ positively selected. These TCRs come from a man between 25 and 39 years old in good health.

The chain is built from TRBV10-2 and TRBJ2-2; a weak D match, TRBD1 (5 bases). CDR1 and CDR2 from the germline V gene are WSHSY and SAAADI. V lost 1 base and J 7 bases, leaving 10 bases between the germline ends. The CDR3 contains 14 residues. The DNA for the CDR3 is TGCGCCAGCAGTGAGTACGGCAGGGACGGGGAGCTGTTTTTT. Its protein is CASSEYGRDGELFF.

This rearrangement joins TRBV7-9 to TRBJ2-1; 10 nucleotides line up with TRBD2. Trimming took 0 bases from V and 4 from J; bases not matched to a gene: 3. Per the germline V gene, CDR1 is SEHNR and CDR2 is FQNEAQ (reference sequence). The CDR3 length is 16 residues. This chain's CDR3 is CASSLATSGKYNEQFF. The CDR3 coding sequence is TGTGCCAGCAGCTTAGCAACTAGCGGGAAATACAATGAGCAGTTCTTC.

J is TRBJ1-2 and V is TRBV27, with TRBD1 as a possible D gene (6 bases). CDR3 length: 15 residues. The V end lost 2 bases, the J end lost 5 bases, and 15 bases lay between the germline ends. Per germline, CDR1 MNHEY and CDR2 SMNVEV (reference sequence). This CDR3 is CASSLTTGTLYGYTF. The CDR3 DNA follows: TGTGCCAGCAGTTTAACGACAGGCACCCTTTATGGCTACACCTTC.

The rearrangement joins TRBV5-1 to TRBJ2-5, with 7 nucleotides matching TRBD2. Germline values: CDR1 SGHRS, CDR2 YFSETQ. This CDR3 spans 18 amino acids. V shed 2 bases, J shed 4 bases, and the junction held 17 bases outside the gene matches. CDR3 nucleotides: TGCGCCAGCAGCTTTGGCTTCGGCGGGAGCGGGCGGGGAGAGACCCAGTACTTC. Translated: CASSFGFGGSGRGETQYF. The complete variable domain, with remaining parts taken from reference TRBV5-1 and TRBJ2-5, reads KAGVTQTPRYLIKTRGQQVTLSCSPISGHRSVSWYQQTPGQGLQFLFEYFSETQRNKGNFPGRFSGRQFSNSRSEMNVSTLELGDSALYLCASSFGFGGSGRGETQYFGPGTRLLVL.

This sequence joins TRBV27 and TRBJ2-5; 7 nucleotides line up with TRBD1. After removal of 1 base from V and 2 bases from J, the junction contained 7 bases not matched to a gene. The germline CDR1 and CDR2 sequences are MNHEY and SMNVEV (reference sequence). CDR3 length: 16 residues. The CDR3 loop is CASSLFPGGLQETQYF. The CDR3 DNA sequence: TGTGCCAGCAGTTTATTCCCAGGGGGTCTACAAGAGACCCAGTACTTC.

The rearrangement links TRBV27 to TRBJ2-3; 7 nucleotides line up with TRBD1. CDR1 is MNHEY and CDR2 is SMNVEV in the germline V gene (reference sequence). This CDR3 contains 12 residues. V lost 5 bases and J lost 10; bases outside the gene matches: 6. CDR3 in amino acids: CASSVRGLAQYF. DNA for the CDR3: TGTGCCAGCAGTGTCAGGGGGTTAGCGCAGTATTTT.

V gene TRBV30 combines with J gene TRBJ1-3, with D tentatively TRBD1 (6 bases). Looked up from germline, CDR1 is GTSNPN and CDR2 is SVGIG (reference sequence). This CDR3 is 14 amino acids long. V lost 0 bases to trimming and J lost 8 bases, with 14 bases between them. CDR3: CAWSVGRGQYTIYF. CDR3 nucleotides: TGTGCCTGGAGTGTAGGCAGGGGTCAATACACCATATATTTT.

The rearrangement uses TRBV2 and TRBJ2-7; no reliable D call. The CDR3 runs 14 residues. Germline assignment: CDR1 SNHLY and CDR2 FYNNEI. Trimming took off 2 bases at V and 4 bases at J, with 12 bases between the two ends. CDR3 nucleotides: TGTGCCAGCAGTGAAAAATGGGTCCCATACGAGCAGTACTTC. Translating it yields CASSEKWVPYEQYF.

V usage is TRBV15 and J usage is TRBJ2-7; weak D call: TRBD2 (6 bases). The V end lost 0 bases, the J end lost 3 bases, and 15 bases lay between the germline ends. Germline values: CDR1 LNHNV, CDR2 YYDKDF (reference sequence). The CDR3 runs 16 residues. In nucleotides, the CDR3 is TGTGCCACCAGCAGAGAAGGGGACTCACACCTCTACGAGCAGTACTTC. It specifies CATSREGDSHLYEQYF.

This sequence joins TRBV6-5 and TRBJ2-7; 10 bases are a match to TRBD2. Looked up from germline, CDR1 is MNHEY and CDR2 is SVGAGI. The CDR3 has 13 residues. Losses at the gene ends were 6 bases for V and 3 bases for J; bases not matched to a gene: 2. CDR3 residues: CASSASGSYEQYF. The CDR3 DNA sequence: TGTGCCAGCAGCGCTAGCGGGAGCTACGAGCAGTACTTC.

The chain joins TRBV28 to TRBJ1-3; D is uncertain. Germline V CDR1 and CDR2: MDHEN, SYDVKM. The CDR3 consists of 12 residues. V was cut by 10 bases and J by 0 bases, with 7 bases left in between. Written as DNA, the CDR3 is TGTGCCACCGGACTCTCTGGAAACACCATATATTTT. Encoded protein: CATGLSGNTIYF.

A remark on this clone: This sample includes further DNA sequences coding for the same CDR3. The chain links TRBV5-5 to TRBJ1-5; D not certain. Trimming took 0 bases from V and 0 from J, leaving 4 bases between them. The germline V gene has CDR1 SGHKS and CDR2 YYEKEE (reference sequence). This CDR3 has 14 amino acids. CDR3 coding DNA: TGTGCCAGCAGCTTGGGCCGTAGCAATCAGCCCCAGCATTTT. The encoded protein is CASSLGRSNQPQHF.

The chain links TRBV19 to TRBJ2-1; 11 bases align to TRBD2. Germline lookup yields CDR1 LNHDA and CDR2 SQIVND (reference sequence). V shed 6 bases, J shed 0 bases, and the junction held 10 bases outside the gene matches. The CDR3 runs 18 residues. The CDR3 nucleotides are TGTGCCAGTAGCGGCGTTGGGCTAGCGGGAGGCTCCTACAATGAGCAGTTCTTC. Its protein is CASSGVGLAGGSYNEQFF.

V and J are TRBV6-1 and TRBJ2-5; TRBD2 is a possible D gene (6 bases). The CDR3 length is 16 residues. Germline V CDR1 and CDR2: MNHNS, SASEGT. The V end was cut by 4 bases, the J end by 4 bases, with 19 bases between. In DNA, the CDR3 is TGTGCCAGCAGTGTTTCGGAGGGTTATGGGAGAGAGACCCAGTACTTC. It codes for CASSVSEGYGRETQYF.

With respect to this clone: One end of the junction does not line up with germline, which may come from a read error. CDR3 in amino acids: CASSLGVSDEQFF. CDR3 nucleotide sequence: TGTGCTAGCAGCTTAGGCGTCTCCGATGAGCAGTTCTTC. The chain couples TRBV7-7 to TRBJ2-1; D unclear. The CDR3 is made up of 13 amino acids. The germline CDR1 and CDR2 sequences are SSHAT and FNYEAQ (reference sequence).

The chain carries TRBV7-3 and TRBJ2-7; 9 bases match TRBD1. The ends lost 5 bases at V and 0 bases at J; junction bases unmatched: 5. The CDR3 is made up of 15 amino acids. CDR1 is SGHTA and CDR2 is FQGTGA in the germline V gene. The CDR3 nucleotides read TGTGCCAGCAGCCCGGGGACAGGGCTCTCCTACGAGCAGTACTTC. This gives the protein CASSPGTGLSYEQYF.

The chain has TRBV2 and TRBJ2-1; possible D gene TRBD1, 5 bases. CDR3 size: 15 residues. The germline V gene has CDR1 SNHLY and CDR2 FYNNEI. V lost 4 bases, J lost 7 bases, and 17 bases lay in between. For the CDR3, the DNA is TGTGCCAGCAGTGGAAGCAGGGTTTTGGGGAATGAGCAGTTCTTC. Its protein is CASSGSRVLGNEQFF.

V is TRBV4-1 and J is TRBJ2-1, with a possible D match to TRBD2 (5 bases). Germline V gene sequence: CDR1 MGHRA, CDR2 YSYEKL. The CDR3 spans 15 residues. Trimming left V 7 bases short and J 0 bases short, with 13 bases between. The CDR3 DNA sequence: TGCGCCAGCAATGGACGGGAACGCTCCTACAATGAGCAGTTCTTC. Translation: CASNGRERSYNEQFF.

This clone was counted a single time. The V call is TRBV30, the J call TRBJ1-5; D is uncertain. This CDR3 is built from 13 residues. Germline V gene data show CDR1 as GTSNPN and CDR2 as SVGIG (reference sequence). Between the trimmed V and J ends, which lost 0 bases and 4 bases, there was a span of 7 bases. In nucleotides, the CDR3 is TGTGCCTGGAGTGTGAGCACAAATCAGCCCCAGCATTTT. Translated, it gives CAWSVSTNQPQHF. The full variable domain, with the rest looked up from reference TRBV30 and TRBJ1-5, is SQTIHQWPATLVQPVGSPLSLECTVEGTSNPNLYWYRQAAGRGLQLLFYSVGIGQISSEVPQNLSASRPQDRQFILSSKKLLLSDSGFYLCAWSVSTNQPQHFGDGTRLSIL.

CDR3 loop: CASSKGDSSYEQYF. In nucleotides, the CDR3 is TGTGCCAGCAGCAAGGGGGACAGTTCCTACGAGCAGTACTTC. V gene TRBV21-1 combines with J gene TRBJ2-7; the table's D call of TRBD1 was not tested on the DNA. TRBV21-1 has pseudogene status. The CDR3 consists of 14 residues.

The gene calls are TRBV30 and TRBJ2-5; D gene unclear. CDR3 length: 11 residues. The ends were cut back, 2 bases at V and 5 bases at J, with 6 bases in the middle. Germline values: CDR1 GTSNPN, CDR2 SVGIG (reference sequence). The CDR3 spells CAWSRWETQYF. The CDR3 nucleotides are TGTGCCTGGAGTCGGTGGGAGACCCAGTACTTC.